Each of the 11 T cell receptor beta chains below was sequenced from the same sample in a study of CD4 T cells in relation to SARS-CoV-2 and coronaviruses. CD4+ T cells from unexposed donors were obtained before the COVID-19 pandemic (2011-2018). TCRdb's copy holds only in-frame clones and misses some; the assay was immunoSEQ multiplex PCR. The sample includes some 65,000 clones, approximately 87% of them seen just once. Material for sequencing was memory CD4+ T cells from PBMCs. Receptor source: a human donor in good health.

The V call is TRBV11-2, the J call TRBJ1-3, with a weak D call TRBD1 (6 bases). From germline, CDR1 is SGHAT and CDR2 FQNNGV. Between the trimmed V and J ends, which lost 2 bases and 6 bases, there was a span of 11 bases. The CDR3 has 14 residues. CDR3 in amino acids: CASSLNQGQNTIYF. CDR3 in DNA: TGTGCCAGCAGCTTAAACCAGGGACAAAACACCATATATTTT.

The chain recombines TRBV11-1 with TRBJ2-7; D is ambiguous. Germline CDR1 SGHAT, CDR2 FQDESV (reference sequence). CDR3 length equals 13 residues. V was trimmed by 1 base and J by 3 bases, leaving 7 bases between them. CDR3 in DNA: TGTGCCAGCAGCTTAGGGCAGAGCTACGAGCAGTACTTC. It codes for CASSLGQSYEQYF.

CDR3 in DNA: TGTGCCAGCAGCTTAGTCGGGACTAGCGGGGGCACAGATACGCAGTATTTT. Translation gives CASSLVGTSGGTDTQYF. The chain links TRBV7-2 to TRBJ2-3, with 13 positions matching TRBD2. The CDR3 is made up of 17 amino acids. V lost 1 base to trimming and J lost 1 base; unmatched junction nucleotides: 2. Per the germline V gene, CDR1 is SGHTA and CDR2 is FQGNSA.

V usage is TRBV2 and J usage is TRBJ2-7; 8 bases are shared with TRBD2. Trimming took 7 bases from V and 4 from J; bases not matched to a gene: 9. Germline V gene data show CDR1 as SNHLY and CDR2 as FYNNEI. The CDR3 totals 14 residues. The CDR3 is CASIISGSPYEQYF. DNA for the CDR3: TGTGCCAGCATTATAAGCGGGAGTCCATACGAGCAGTACTTC.

Only one count was recorded for this clone. The V gene is TRBV4-1, the J gene TRBJ1-1; D unclear. The CDR3 consists of 14 residues. Trimming left V 4 bases short and J 7 bases short, with 16 bases between. Germline loops: CDR1 MGHRA, CDR2 YSYEKL. The CDR3 DNA follows: TGCGCCAGCAGCCCGAACCCCAACGTACATGAAGCTTTCTTT. Protein product: CASSPNPNVHEAFF.

The V gene is TRBV3-1 (or the pseudogene TRBV3-2), the J gene TRBJ2-3; weak D call: TRBD2 (6 bases). This CDR3 is built from 14 residues. V was shortened by 4 bases and J by 3 bases, with 11 bases between the two germline ends. From germline, CDR1 is LGHDT and CDR2 YNNKEL (reference sequence). Written as DNA, the CDR3 is TGTGCCAGCAGCCCGCGGGACGAAACAGATACGCAGTATTTT. This translates into CASSPRDETDTQYF.

This sequence joins TRBV3-1 (or the pseudogene TRBV3-2) and TRBJ1-1; D possibly corresponds to TRBD1 (5 bases). The CDR3 is 14 residues long. CDR1 LGHDT and CDR2 YNNKEL come from the germline V gene (reference sequence). The ends were cut back, 0 bases at V and 0 bases at J, with 5 bases in the middle. The CDR3 nucleotides read TGTGCCAGCAGCCAAGAGGGGGTGAACACTGAAGCTTTCTTT. It encodes CASSQEGVNTEAFF.

The chain has TRBV28 and TRBJ2-1, with 11 bases that match TRBD2. CDR3 length: 16 amino acids. CDR1 is MDHEN and CDR2 is SYDVKM in the germline V gene. V shed 10 bases and J 2 bases; nucleotides not matched to a gene: 10. The CDR3 region has the DNA TGTGCCACCAGGACTAGCGGGTCCGGGACCTACAATGAGCAGTTCTTC. This gives the protein CATRTSGSGTYNEQFF.

This clone was detected once. The chain combines TRBV27 with TRBJ2-1, with D perhaps TRBD2 (6 bases). CDR3 length: 15 amino acids. Germline V gene sequence: CDR1 MNHEY, CDR2 SMNVEV (reference sequence). The ends were cut back, 5 bases at V and 5 bases at J, with 16 bases in the middle. Here the CDR3 DNA reads TGTGCCAGCAGTAGGCTGGCGGGAATTGACAATGAGCAGTTCTTC. Protein product: CASSRLAGIDNEQFF.

The chain has TRBV7-3 and TRBJ2-2; 9 bases line up with TRBD1. V dropped 5 bases and J dropped 7; count of bases not matched to a gene: 5. The germline V gene encodes CDR1 SGHTA and CDR2 FQGTGA. This CDR3 region has 14 residues. CDR3 DNA sequence: TGTGCCAGCAGCCCGACAGGGGGTATCGGGGAGCTGTTTTTT. It specifies CASSPTGGIGELFF.

This clone was recorded only once. This sequence joins TRBV5-1 and TRBJ2-7, with TRBD2 matching over 10 bases. CDR1 SGHRS and CDR2 YFSETQ come from the germline V gene. The CDR3 sequence is 13 residues long. The ends lost 7 bases at V and 6 bases at J; junction bases unmatched: 7. Here the CDR3 reads CASRGLAGAEQYF. CDR3 bases: TGCGCCAGCCGGGGGCTAGCGGGAGCCGAGCAGTACTTC. Combining the CDR3 with reference TRBV5-1 and TRBJ2-7 gives the whole variable domain KAGVTQTPRYLIKTRGQQVTLSCSPISGHRSVSWYQQTPGQGLQFLFEYFSETQRNKGNFPGRFSGRQFSNSRSEMNVSTLELGDSALYLCASRGLAGAEQYFGPGTRLTVT.